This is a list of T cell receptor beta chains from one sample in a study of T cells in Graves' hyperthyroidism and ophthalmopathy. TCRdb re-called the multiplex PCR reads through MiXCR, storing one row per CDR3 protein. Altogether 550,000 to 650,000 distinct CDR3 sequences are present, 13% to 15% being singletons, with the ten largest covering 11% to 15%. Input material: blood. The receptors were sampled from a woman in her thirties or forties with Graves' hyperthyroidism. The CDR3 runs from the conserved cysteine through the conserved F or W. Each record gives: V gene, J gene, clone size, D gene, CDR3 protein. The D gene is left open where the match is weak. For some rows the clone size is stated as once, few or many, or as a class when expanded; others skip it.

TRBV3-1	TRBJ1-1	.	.	CASSQGGGLSTEAFF
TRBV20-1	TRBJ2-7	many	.	CSAGDTKTYEQYF
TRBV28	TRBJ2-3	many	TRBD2	CASSPNSGRYGDTQYF
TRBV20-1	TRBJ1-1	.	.	CSARIPGHKNTEAFF
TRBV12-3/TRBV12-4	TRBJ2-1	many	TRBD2	CASSSGLAGAGNEQFF
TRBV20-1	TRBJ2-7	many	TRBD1	CSAQNRGHSYEQYF
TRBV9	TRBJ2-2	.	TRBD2	CASSPTLVSGRNTGELLF
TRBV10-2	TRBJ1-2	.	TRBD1	CASSESRAGGGYTF
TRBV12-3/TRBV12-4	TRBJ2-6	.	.	CASSLDGISGANVLTF
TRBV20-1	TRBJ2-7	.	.	CSASYRAGYEQYF
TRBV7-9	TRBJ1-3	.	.	CASSPPTWDTIYF
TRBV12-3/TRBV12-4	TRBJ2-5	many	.	CASSFRSRGETQYF
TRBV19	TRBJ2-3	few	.	CASSTVADLSTDTQYF
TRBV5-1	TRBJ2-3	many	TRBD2	CASRLAGAKDTQYF
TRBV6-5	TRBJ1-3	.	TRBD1	CASSYSGQASGNTIYF
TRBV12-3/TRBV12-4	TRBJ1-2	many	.	CASSRTSNYGYTF
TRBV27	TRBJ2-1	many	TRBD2	CASSLLAGAGGGEQFF
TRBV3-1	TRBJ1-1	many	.	CASSEEGGNTEAFF
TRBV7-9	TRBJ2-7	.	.	CASSLKDGPYEQYF
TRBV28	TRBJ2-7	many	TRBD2	CASRPGLAAYEQYF
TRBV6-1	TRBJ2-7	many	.	CASTEYVRGLRGEQYF
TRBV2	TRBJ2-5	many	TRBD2	CASKLLATYETQYF
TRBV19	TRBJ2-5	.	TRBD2	CASSMYRAGGETQYF
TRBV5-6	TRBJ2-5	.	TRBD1	CASSIEGAAETQYF
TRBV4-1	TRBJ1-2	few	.	CASSQEGIYGYTF
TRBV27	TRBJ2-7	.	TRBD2	CAGSLSSGSLGEQYF
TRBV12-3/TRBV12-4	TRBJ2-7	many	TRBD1	CASSWTGSSYEQYF
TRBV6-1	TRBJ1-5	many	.	CASSDRGRQPQHF
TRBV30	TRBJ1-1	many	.	CAWSVGGTNTEAFF
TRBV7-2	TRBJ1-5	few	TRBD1	CASSLVTGGNQPQHF
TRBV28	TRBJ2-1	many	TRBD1	CASPPGQGTYNEQFF
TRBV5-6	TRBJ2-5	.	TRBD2	CASSLWASGSPKETQYF
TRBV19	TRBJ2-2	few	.	CASSRQLRAGELFF
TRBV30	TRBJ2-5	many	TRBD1	CAWSVWDRGLETQYF
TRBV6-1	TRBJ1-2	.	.	CASRAGGGATNYGYTF
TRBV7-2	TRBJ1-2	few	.	CASSLVGVSGLNYGYTF
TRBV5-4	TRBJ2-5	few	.	CASSLGTVETQYF
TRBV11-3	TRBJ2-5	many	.	CASSKQWETQYF
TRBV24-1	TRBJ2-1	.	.	CATGGRDNGQFF